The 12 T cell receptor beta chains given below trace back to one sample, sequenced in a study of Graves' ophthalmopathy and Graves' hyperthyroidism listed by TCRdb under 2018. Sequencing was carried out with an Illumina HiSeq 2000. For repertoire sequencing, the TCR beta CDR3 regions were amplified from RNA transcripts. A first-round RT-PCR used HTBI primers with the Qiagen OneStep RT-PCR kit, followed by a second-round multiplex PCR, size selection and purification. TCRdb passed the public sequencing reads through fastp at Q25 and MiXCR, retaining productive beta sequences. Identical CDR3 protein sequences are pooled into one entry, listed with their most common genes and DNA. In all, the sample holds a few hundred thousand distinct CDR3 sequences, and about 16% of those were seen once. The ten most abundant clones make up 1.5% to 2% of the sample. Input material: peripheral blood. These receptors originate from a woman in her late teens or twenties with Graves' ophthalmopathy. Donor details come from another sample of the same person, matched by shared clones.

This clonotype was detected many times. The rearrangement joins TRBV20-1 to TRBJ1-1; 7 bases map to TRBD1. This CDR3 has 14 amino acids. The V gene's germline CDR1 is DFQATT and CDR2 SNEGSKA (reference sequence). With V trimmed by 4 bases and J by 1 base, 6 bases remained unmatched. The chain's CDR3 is CSAIYRGGNTEAFF. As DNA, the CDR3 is TGCAGTGCTATTTACAGGGGCGGGAACACTGAAGCTTTCTTT.

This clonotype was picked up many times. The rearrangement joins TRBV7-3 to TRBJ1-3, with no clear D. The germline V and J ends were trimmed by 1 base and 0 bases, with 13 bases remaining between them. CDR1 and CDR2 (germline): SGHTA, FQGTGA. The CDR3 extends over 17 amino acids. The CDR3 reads CASSLKPPRDSGNTIYF. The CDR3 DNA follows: TGTGCCAGCAGCTTAAAGCCGCCCCGGGACTCTGGAAACACCATATATTTT.

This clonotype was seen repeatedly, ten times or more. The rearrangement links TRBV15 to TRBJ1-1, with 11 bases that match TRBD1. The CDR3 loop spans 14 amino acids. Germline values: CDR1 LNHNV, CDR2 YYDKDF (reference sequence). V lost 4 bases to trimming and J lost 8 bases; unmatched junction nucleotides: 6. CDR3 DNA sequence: TGTGCCACCAGCAAATCCGGGACAGGGGGGGAAGCTTTCTTT. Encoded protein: CATSKSGTGGEAFF.

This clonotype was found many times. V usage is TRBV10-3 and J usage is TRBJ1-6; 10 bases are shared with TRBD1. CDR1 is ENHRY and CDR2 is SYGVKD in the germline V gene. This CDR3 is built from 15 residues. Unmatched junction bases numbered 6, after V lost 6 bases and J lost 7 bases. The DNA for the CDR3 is TGTGCCATCAGCTTGGGACAGGGGAGAAATTCACCCCTCCACTTT. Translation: CAISLGQGRNSPLHF.

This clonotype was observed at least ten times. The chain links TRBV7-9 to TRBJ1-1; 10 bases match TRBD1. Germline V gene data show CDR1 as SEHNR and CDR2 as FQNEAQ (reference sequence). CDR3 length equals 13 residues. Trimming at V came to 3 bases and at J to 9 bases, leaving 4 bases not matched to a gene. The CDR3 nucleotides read TGTGCCAGCAGCTTGGACAGGGGGATTCAAGCTTTCTTT. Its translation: CASSLDRGIQAFF.

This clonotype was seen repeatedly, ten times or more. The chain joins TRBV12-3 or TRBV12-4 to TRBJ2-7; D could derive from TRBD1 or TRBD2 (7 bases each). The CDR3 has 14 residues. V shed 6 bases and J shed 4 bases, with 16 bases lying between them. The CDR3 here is CASSRGGQWYEQYF. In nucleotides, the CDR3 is TGTGCCAGCAGCAGGGGGGGGCAATGGTACGAGCAGTACTTC.

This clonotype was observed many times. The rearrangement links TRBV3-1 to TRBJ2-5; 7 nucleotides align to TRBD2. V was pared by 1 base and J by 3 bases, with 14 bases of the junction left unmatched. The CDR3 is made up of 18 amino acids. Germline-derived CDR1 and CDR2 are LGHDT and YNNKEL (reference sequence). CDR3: CASSQGPPLAAGEETQYF. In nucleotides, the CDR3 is TGTGCCAGCAGCCAAGGTCCCCCCCTAGCGGCTGGGGAAGAGACCCAGTACTTC.

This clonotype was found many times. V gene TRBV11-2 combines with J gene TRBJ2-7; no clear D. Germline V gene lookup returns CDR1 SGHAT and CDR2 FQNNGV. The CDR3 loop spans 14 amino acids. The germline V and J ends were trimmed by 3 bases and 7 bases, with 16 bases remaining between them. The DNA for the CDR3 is TGTGCCAGCAGCTTTCAAGGGCCCCCCTGGGAGCAGTACTTC. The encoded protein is CASSFQGPPWEQYF. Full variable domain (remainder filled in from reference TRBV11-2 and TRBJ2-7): EAGVAQSPRYKIIEKRQSVAFWCNPISGHATLYWYQQILGQGPKLLIQFQNNGVVDDSQLPKDRFSAERLKGVDSTLKIQPAKLEDSAVYLCASSFQGPPWEQYFGPGTRLTVT.

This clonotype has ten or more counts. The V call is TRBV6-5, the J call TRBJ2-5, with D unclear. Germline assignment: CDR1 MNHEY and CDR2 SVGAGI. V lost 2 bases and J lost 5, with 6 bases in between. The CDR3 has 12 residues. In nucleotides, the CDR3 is TGTGCCAGCAGTTACCGCCTGGAGACCCAGTACTTC. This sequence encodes CASSYRLETQYF.

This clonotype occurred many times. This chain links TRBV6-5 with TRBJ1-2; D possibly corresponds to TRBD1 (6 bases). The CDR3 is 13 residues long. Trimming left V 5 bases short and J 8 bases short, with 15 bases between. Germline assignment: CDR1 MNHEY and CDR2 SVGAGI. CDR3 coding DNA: TGTGCCAGCAGTCACGGGTCAACAGGGGGCTACACCTTC. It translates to CASSHGSTGGYTF.

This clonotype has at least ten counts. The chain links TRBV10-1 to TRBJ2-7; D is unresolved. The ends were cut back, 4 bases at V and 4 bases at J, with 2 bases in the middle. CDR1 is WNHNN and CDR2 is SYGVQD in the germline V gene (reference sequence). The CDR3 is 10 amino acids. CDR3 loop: CASSGYEQYF. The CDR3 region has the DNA TGCGCCAGCAGTGGTTACGAGCAGTACTTC.

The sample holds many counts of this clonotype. In DNA form, the CDR3 reads TGTGCCAGCAGCCACAGGGGAAACACCATATATTTT. Translating it yields CASSHRGNTIYF. This chain connects TRBV12-3 or TRBV12-4 to TRBJ1-3; D is possibly TRBD1 (5 bases). The V and J ends lost 6 bases and 4 bases respectively, with 7 bases between them. There are 12 residues in the CDR3.